These 21 T cell receptor beta chains were all obtained from the same sample, sequenced in a study of T cell repertoires in ileal Crohn's disease. Generated by immunoSEQ multiplex PCR, the TCRdb table keeps only in-frame clones and is missing some. This sample yields about 8,200 clones, of which around four fifths are seen a single time; roughly 8.9% belongs to the top ten. Sequencing was carried out using ileal tissue. The source of these receptors is an adult with Crohn's disease.

The rearrangement links TRBV12-5 to TRBJ2-5; D is ambiguous. The CDR3 length is 13 residues. Trimming pared 5 bases from V and 9 bases from J, leaving 16 bases between. Germline assignment: CDR1 LGHNT and CDR2 FRNRAP. As DNA, the CDR3 is TGTGCTAGTGGTCCCCCTGTTGTTGAGGCCCAGTACTTC. It translates to CASGPPVVEAQYF.

V and J are TRBV5-1 and TRBJ2-1; D remains unclear. Trimming shortened V by 1 base and J by 4 bases, and 3 bases separated the two germline ends. The CDR3 runs 12 residues. CDR1 SGHRS and CDR2 YFSETQ come from the germline V gene. The CDR3 here is CASSLSYNEQFF. CDR3 sequence (DNA): TGCGCCAGCAGCTTGTCATACAATGAGCAGTTCTTC.

The chain couples TRBV6-6 to TRBJ2-3; 11 nucleotides line up with TRBD1. CDR1 is MNHNY and CDR2 is SVGAGI in the germline V gene (reference sequence). This CDR3 comprises 15 residues. V was pared by 7 bases and J by 5 bases, with 8 bases of the junction left unmatched. CDR3 region: CASTDRDRGVDTQYF. The DNA of the CDR3 is TGTGCCAGCACTGACCGGGACAGGGGGGTAGATACGCAGTATTTT.

The chain has TRBV6-5 and TRBJ1-1, with a tentative D call TRBD1 (5 bases). The CDR3 contains 11 residues. The V gene's germline CDR1 is MNHEY and CDR2 SVGAGI. Between the trimmed V and J ends, which lost 7 bases and 6 bases, there was a span of 9 bases. The CDR3 is CASIRGAEAFF. The CDR3 DNA is TGTGCCAGCATAAGGGGTGCTGAAGCTTTCTTT.

The gene calls are TRBV9 and TRBJ2-1, with a weak D call TRBD1 (5 bases). Germline assignment: CDR1 SGDLS and CDR2 YYNGEE. CDR3 length: 11 residues. The V and J ends lost 4 bases and 8 bases respectively, with 7 bases between them. The CDR3 sequence: CASSSGYEQFF. CDR3 DNA: TGTGCCAGCAGCTCAGGGTATGAGCAGTTCTTC.

The rearrangement joins TRBV4-1 to TRBJ1-6; TRBD1 matches at 10 bases. J gave up 2 bases and V 4 bases, and 11 bases lay outside the gene matches. This CDR3 region has 19 residues. Germline values: CDR1 MGHRA, CDR2 YSYEKL. CDR3 sequence (DNA): TGCGCCAGCAGCCCATACCCGGGACAGGGGAGTCCCTATAATTCACCCCTCCACTTT. Protein product: CASSPYPGQGSPYNSPLHF.

This clone has more than one count but fewer than ten. The chain recombines TRBV7-2 with TRBJ1-6, with TRBD1 as a possible D gene (5 bases). Trimming cost V 3 bases and J 7 bases, with 13 bases left between them. In germline, CDR1 is SGHTA, CDR2 FQGNSA. The CDR3 covers 15 residues. The CDR3 here is CASSLGGLGNSPLHF. Written as DNA, the CDR3 is TGTGCCAGCAGCTTGGGGGGACTTGGGAATTCACCCCTCCACTTT.

The rearrangement uses TRBV19 and TRBJ1-5; D is possibly TRBD1 (5 bases). Trimming removed 5 bases at V and 0 bases at J, with 14 bases between. This CDR3 contains 16 residues. In germline, CDR1 is LNHDA, CDR2 SQIVND (reference sequence). CDR3 sequence reads: CASSPRQPYSNQPQHF. The CDR3, as DNA: TGTGCCAGTAGTCCCCGACAGCCTTATAGCAATCAGCCCCAGCATTTT.

The chain has TRBV28 and TRBJ1-4; 7 bases line up with TRBD1. V was pared by 5 bases and J by 11 bases, with 5 bases of the junction left unmatched. The CDR3 is made up of 12 amino acids. Looked up from germline, CDR1 is MDHEN and CDR2 is SYDVKM. The CDR3 bases are TGTGCCAGCAGTCCGAAGGGACAGAAACTGTTTTTT. Translated: CASSPKGQKLFF.

V is TRBV15 and J is TRBJ2-7; D uncertain. Germline V gene lookup returns CDR1 LNHNV and CDR2 YYDKDF (reference sequence). Trimming pared 6 bases from V and 7 bases from J, leaving 19 bases between. The CDR3 has 14 amino acids. CDR3 bases: TGTGCCACCAGTACCCTAGGCTCTCTACAAGAGCAGTACTTC. This gives the protein CATSTLGSLQEQYF.

The rearrangement links TRBV2 to TRBJ1-6; D is unclear. The V end lost 1 base, the J end lost 7 bases, and 8 bases lay between the germline ends. The CDR3 has 14 residues. CDR1 and CDR2 from the germline V gene are SNHLY and FYNNEI. As DNA, the CDR3 is TGTGCCAGCAGTGAAGAGTGGAGCAATTCACCCCTCCACTTT. Protein sequence: CASSEEWSNSPLHF.

The chain recombines TRBV7-2 with TRBJ2-2; no reliable D call. Germline-derived CDR1 and CDR2 are SGHTA and FQGNSA. The V gene lost 2 bases and the J gene lost 5 bases, with 9 bases spanning the gap. The CDR3 loop spans 14 amino acids. Written as DNA, the CDR3 is TGTGCCAGCAGCTTAATAGGAGCTACCGGGGAGCTGTTTTTT. It yields the protein CASSLIGATGELFF. The variable domain in full, with the rest retrieved from reference TRBV7-2 and TRBJ2-2, is GAGVSQSPSNKVTEKGKDVELRCDPISGHTALYWYRQSLGQGLEFLIYFQGNSAPDKSGLPSDRFSAERTGGSVSTLTIQRTQQEDSAVYLCASSLIGATGELFFGEGSRLTVL.

This chain joins TRBV11-2 and TRBJ1-3, with D unclear. The V and J ends lost 0 bases and 2 bases respectively, with 8 bases between them. CDR3 length: 15 residues. Germline CDR1 reads SGHAT; CDR2 reads FQNNGV. The CDR3 DNA reads TGTGCCAGCAGCTTAGAGGGCCGCCCTGGAAACACCATATATTTT. This translates into CASSLEGRPGNTIYF.

The chain combines TRBV11-2 with TRBJ2-2, with D perhaps TRBD1 (6 bases). CDR1 is SGHAT and CDR2 is FQNNGV in the germline V gene. The CDR3 contains 15 residues. Trimming cost V 1 base and J 6 bases, with 12 bases left between them. The CDR3: CASSLGQGMAGELFF. CDR3 DNA: TGTGCCAGCAGCTTAGGTCAGGGGATGGCCGGGGAGCTGTTTTTT.

The chain couples TRBV6-1 to TRBJ2-3, with 8 positions matching TRBD2. V lost 2 bases to trimming and J lost 1 base; unmatched junction nucleotides: 5. This CDR3 contains 16 residues. Germline CDR1 reads MNHNS; CDR2 reads SASEGT. CDR3 region: CASSEWQAGGTDTQYF. The CDR3 region has the DNA TGTGCCAGCAGTGAATGGCAAGCGGGGGGCACAGATACGCAGTATTTT.

The rearrangement joins TRBV27 to TRBJ2-1, with D uncertain. Germline CDR1 is MNHEY and CDR2 is SMNVEV (reference sequence). V was trimmed by 6 bases and J by 4 bases, leaving 4 bases between them. CDR3 length: 11 amino acids. CDR3 sequence (DNA): TGTGCCAGCAGCAAATACAATGAGCAGTTCTTC. Translating it yields CASSKYNEQFF.

The J gene is TRBJ1-2, the V gene TRBV21-1. TRBV21-1 is classified as a pseudogene. The CDR3 totals 17 residues. The CDR3 DNA follows: TGTGCCAGCAGCAAATTTGTCCGGTGTCCTCTGCTCTATGGCTACACCTTC. Translated: CASSKFVRCPLLYGYTF.

The chain recombines TRBV9 with TRBJ1-3; D ambiguous. The CDR3 is made up of 13 amino acids. Germline loops: CDR1 SGDLS, CDR2 YYNGEE. Trimming removed 7 bases from V and 4 bases from J, with 12 bases in between. The CDR3 nucleotides are TGTGCCAGCGGCCAGGCGCTCGGAAACACCATATATTTT. It specifies CASGQALGNTIYF.

This clone turned up a few times. The chain recombines TRBV2 with TRBJ2-4; 9 nucleotides line up with TRBD2. J lost 7 bases, V lost 5 bases, and 6 bases had no gene match. Per germline, CDR1 SNHLY and CDR2 FYNNEI. The CDR3 length is 14 residues. The CDR3 here is CASSNSGGRNIQYF. CDR3 bases: TGTGCCAGCAGTAATAGCGGGGGTCGGAACATTCAGTACTTC.

The gene calls are TRBV14 and TRBJ2-7, with a weak D call TRBD2 (5 bases). The CDR3 sequence is 14 residues long. V dropped 2 bases and J dropped 5 bases, with 13 bases sitting between them. Per germline, CDR1 SGHDN and CDR2 FVKESK. The CDR3 here is CASSQFERVHEQYF. In nucleotides, the CDR3 is TGTGCCAGCAGCCAATTTGAGAGGGTGCACGAGCAGTACTTC. The variable domain in full, with the rest retrieved from reference TRBV14 and TRBJ2-7, is EAGVTQFPSHSVIEKGQTVTLRCDPISGHDNLYWYRRVMGKEIKFLLHFVKESKQDESGMPNNRFLAERTGGTYSTLKVQPAELEDSGVYFCASSQFERVHEQYFGPGTRLTVT.

The V call is TRBV7-9, the J call TRBJ1-6; D remains ambiguous. Germline loops: CDR1 SEHNR, CDR2 FQNEAQ (reference sequence). CDR3 length equals 16 residues. V gave up 0 bases and J gave up 7 bases, with 13 bases separating them. CDR3 in amino acids: CASSLADPGSNSPLHF. CDR3 bases: TGTGCCAGCAGCTTAGCGGATCCAGGATCGAATTCACCCCTCCACTTT. Using reference TRBV7-9 and TRBJ1-6 for the parts outside the CDR3, the full variable domain is DTGVSQNPRHKITKRGQNVTFRCDPISEHNRLYWYRQTLGQGPEFLTYFQNEAQLEKSRLLSDRFSAERPKGSFSTLEIQRTEQGDSAMYLCASSLADPGSNSPLHFGNGTRLTVT.